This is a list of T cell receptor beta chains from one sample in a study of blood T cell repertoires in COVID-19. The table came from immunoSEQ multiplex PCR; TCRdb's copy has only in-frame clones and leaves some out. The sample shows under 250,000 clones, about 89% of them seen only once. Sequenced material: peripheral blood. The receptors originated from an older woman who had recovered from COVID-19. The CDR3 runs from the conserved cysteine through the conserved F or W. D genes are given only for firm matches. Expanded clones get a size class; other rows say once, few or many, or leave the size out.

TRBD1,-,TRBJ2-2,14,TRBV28,CASSRRQGIGELFF,TGTGCCAGCAGTAGAAGACAGGGGATCGGGGAGCTGTTTTTT
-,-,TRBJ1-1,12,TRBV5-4,CASSPPGNEAFF,TGTGCCAGCAGCCCCCCGGGGAATGAAGCTTTCTTT
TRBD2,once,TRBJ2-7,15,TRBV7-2,CASSFSSGGAYEQYF,TGTGCCAGCAGCTTCTCTAGCGGGGGGGCCTACGAGCAGTACTTC
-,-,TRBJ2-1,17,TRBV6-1,CASSEGRLVPDFLEQFF,TGTGCCAGCAGTGAAGGGCGACTAGTTCCCGACTTTCTGGAGCAGTTCTTC
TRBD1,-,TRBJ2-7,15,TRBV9,CASSVGGGTDYEQYF,TGTGCCAGCAGCGTAGGGGGTGGGACAGACTACGAGCAGTACTTC
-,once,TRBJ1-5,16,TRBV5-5,CASSLSNRVRSQPQHF,TGTGCCAGCAGCTTGTCTAACAGGGTGAGGAGTCAGCCCCAGCATTTT
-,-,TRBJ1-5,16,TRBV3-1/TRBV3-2,CASSQGWGGRYQPQHF,TGTGCCAGCAGCCAAGGTTGGGGAGGGAGGTACCAGCCCCAGCATTTT
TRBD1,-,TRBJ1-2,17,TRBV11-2,CASSSTRGPRGNYGYTF,TGTGCCAGCAGCTCAACCAGGGGGCCCAGGGGGAACTATGGCTACACCTTC
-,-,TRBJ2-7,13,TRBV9,CASSSRQEHEQYF,TGTGCCAGCAGCTCCCGACAGGAGCACGAGCAGTACTTC
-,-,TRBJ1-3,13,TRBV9,CASSGGSGNTIYF,TGTGCCAGCAGTGGGGGGTCTGGAAACACCATATATTTT
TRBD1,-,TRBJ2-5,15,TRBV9,CASSPPTGVEETQYF,TGTGCCAGCAGCCCCCCGACAGGGGTAGAAGAGACCCAGTACTTC
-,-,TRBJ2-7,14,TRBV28,CASSPYWGAYEQYF,TGTGCCAGCAGCCCCTATTGGGGCGCCTACGAGCAGTACTTC
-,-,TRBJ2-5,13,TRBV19,CASSSGAQETQYF,TGTGCCAGTAGCAGCGGTGCCCAAGAGACCCAGTACTTC
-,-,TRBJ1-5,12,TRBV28,CASSLVDQPQHF,TGTGCCAGCAGTTTAGTAGATCAGCCCCAGCATTTT
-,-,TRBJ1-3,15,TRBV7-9,CASSHTTGPGNTIYF,TGTGCCAGCAGCCACACCACAGGGCCTGGAAACACCATATATTTT
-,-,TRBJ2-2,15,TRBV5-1,CASSGASSNTGELFF,TGCGCCAGCAGTGGGGCGAGCTCGAACACCGGGGAGCTGTTTTTT
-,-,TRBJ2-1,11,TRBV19,CASIQYNEQFF,TGTGCCAGTATTCAGTACAATGAGCAGTTCTTC
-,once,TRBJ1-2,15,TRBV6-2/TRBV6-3,CASSKVRRSNYGYTF,TGTGCCAGCAGCAAGGTTAGGAGGTCTAACTATGGCTACACCTTC
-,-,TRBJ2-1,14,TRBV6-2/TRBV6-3,CASSYRGSYNEQFF,TGTGCCAGCAGTTACAGGGGCTCCTACAATGAGCAGTTCTTC
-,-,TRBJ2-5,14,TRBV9,CASSVRGGRETQYF,TGTGCCAGCAGCGTCAGAGGGGGTAGAGAGACCCAGTACTTC
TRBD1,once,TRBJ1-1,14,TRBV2,CASSALGTGAEAFF,TGTGCCAGCAGTGCCTTGGGGACAGGGGCTGAAGCTTTCTTT
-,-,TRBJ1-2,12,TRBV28,CASSVTVTGYTF,TGTGCCAGCAGTGTGACAGTTACTGGCTACACCTTC